The clone carrying this T cell receptor (beta chain) was counted between two and nine times. The antigen remains unidentified. This sample is part of a study of CD8 T cells in ankylosing spondylitis. Study-wide results and caveats: CD8+ by phenotype, disease-linked clones were relatively rare in peripheral blood. In synovial fluid and blood from reactive arthritis, some motif variants were previously reported. In ankylosing spondylitis blood, a motif of roughly 8 highly homologous TCR beta variants appeared characteristic. Disease-linked clones were reportedly significantly enriched in matched ankylosing spondylitis synovial fluid.

The CDR3 covers 16 residues. Trimming removed 6 bases from V and 0 bases from J; junction bases left unmatched: 9. Germline CDR1 and CDR2: MNHNS and SASEGT. TCR beta libraries were made by quantitative 5'-RACE with molecular barcodes. TCRdb used MiXCR to reprocess the 5' RACE reads, holding one entry per CDR3 protein. The table has about 840,000 distinct CDR3 sequences, roughly 10% seen once; the top ten hold roughly 0.51%. Sequenced material: blood, either unsorted or a sorted T cell fraction (not recorded which). The origin of this receptor is a male donor with ankylosing spondylitis. The J gene is TRBJ1-2, the V gene TRBV6-1; 8 bases line up with TRBD1. Here the CDR3 DNA reads TGTGCCAGCAGCCGGACAGGGATGGGGGCTAACTATGGCTACACCTTC. This encodes CASSRTGMGANYGYTF.